This record concerns one T cell receptor beta chain sequence. Measured with immunoSEQ multiplex PCR; TCRdb has only the in-frame clones, and not every one. The sample has 100,000 to 150,000 clones, approximately 85% seen once. The sample comes from a study of blood T cell repertoires in COVID-19. About the research overall: Some COVID-19 samples were acute and others convalescent; all came from the United States, Italy and Spain. Nucleic acid was either cDNA or gDNA, and it came from T cells, B-cell-depleted T cells, or PBMCs.

This CDR3 contains 16 residues. With V trimmed by 5 bases and J by 2 bases, 9 bases remained unmatched. Germline V gives CDR1 SGHTA, CDR2 FQGTGA. The sample was peripheral blood. The source is a human donor in a cohort sampled during active COVID-19. The chain employs TRBV7-3 and TRBJ1-1, with TRBD1 matching over 9 bases. Written as DNA, the CDR3 is TGTGCCAGCAGCCCACAGGGGGCGCACCTTAACACTGAAGCTTTCTTT. This gives the protein CASSPQGAHLNTEAFF.